Below, 5 T cell receptor beta chains from the same sample are listed, as sequenced in a study of OX40 agonist ivuxolimab in advanced cancers. TCRdb's table, derived via immunoSEQ multiplex PCR, lists solely in-frame clones and lacks some. The top ten clones hold roughly 0.61% of a sample with 73,000 or so clones, over 75% of them seen once. The sample was CD4+ or CD8+ T cells sorted from blood, taken in a trial of the OX40 agonist ivuxolimab. The origin of the receptors is an adult with an advanced solid tumor such as melanoma, head and neck, liver or kidney cancer.

J is TRBJ2-7 and V is TRBV4-3; 11 positions match TRBD2. This CDR3 comprises 16 residues. Germline CDR1 reads LGHNA; CDR2 reads YSLEER. V lost 5 bases and J lost 0; bases outside the gene matches: 6. CDR3 loop: CASSNTGTSGSYEQYF. The CDR3 DNA sequence: TGCGCCAGCAGCAATACCGGGACTAGCGGCTCCTACGAGCAGTACTTC.

The chain carries TRBV7-2 and TRBJ1-2; D gene unclear. Trimming shortened V by 3 bases and J by 2 bases, and 7 bases separated the two germline ends. CDR3 size: 13 residues. The germline V gene encodes CDR1 SGHTA and CDR2 FQGNSA. CDR3 sequence (DNA): TGTGCCAGCAGCTTCGCCAGCAACTATGGCTACACCTTC. Protein sequence: CASSFASNYGYTF.

The chain is built from TRBV11-2 and TRBJ1-4; D possibly corresponds to TRBD1 (5 bases). CDR1 and CDR2 from the germline V gene are SGHAT and FQNNGV. Trimming pared 9 bases from V and 6 bases from J, leaving 11 bases between. The length of the CDR3 is 12 residues. This chain's CDR3 is CASRGRHEKLFF. Written as DNA, the CDR3 is TGTGCCAGTAGGGGACGGCATGAAAAACTGTTTTTT.

The rearrangement joins TRBV5-1 to TRBJ2-7; maybe TRBD1 (7 bases). V gave up 0 bases and J gave up 2 bases, with 15 bases separating them. The CDR3 consists of 16 residues. Looked up from germline, CDR1 is SGHRS and CDR2 is YFSETQ. The CDR3 nucleotides are TGCGCCAGCAGCTTGGCGCGGGACAGCGGACCCTACGAGCAGTACTTC. It translates to CASSLARDSGPYEQYF.

The chain couples TRBV15 to TRBJ2-5, with no clear D. The CDR3 is made up of 15 amino acids. Germline V gene lookup returns CDR1 LNHNV and CDR2 YYDKDF (reference sequence). The V gene lost 0 bases and the J gene lost 0 bases, with 8 bases spanning the gap. CDR3 protein: CATSRDPQNQETQYF. The DNA for the CDR3 is TGTGCCACCAGCAGAGATCCCCAGAACCAAGAGACCCAGTACTTC.